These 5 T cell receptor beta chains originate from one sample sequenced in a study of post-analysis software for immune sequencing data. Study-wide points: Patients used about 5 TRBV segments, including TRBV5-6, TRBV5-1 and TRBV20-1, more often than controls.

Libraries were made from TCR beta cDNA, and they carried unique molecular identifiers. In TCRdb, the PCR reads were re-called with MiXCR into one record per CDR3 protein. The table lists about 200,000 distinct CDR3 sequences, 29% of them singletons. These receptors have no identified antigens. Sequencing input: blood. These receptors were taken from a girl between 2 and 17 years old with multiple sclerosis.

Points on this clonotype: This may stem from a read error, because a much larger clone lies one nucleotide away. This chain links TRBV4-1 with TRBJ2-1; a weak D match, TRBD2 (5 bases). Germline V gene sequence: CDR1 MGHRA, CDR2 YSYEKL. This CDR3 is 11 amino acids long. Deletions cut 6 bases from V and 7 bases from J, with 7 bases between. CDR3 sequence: CASRRRNEQFF. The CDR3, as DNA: TGCGCCAGCAGACGGAGGAATGAGCAGTTCTTC.

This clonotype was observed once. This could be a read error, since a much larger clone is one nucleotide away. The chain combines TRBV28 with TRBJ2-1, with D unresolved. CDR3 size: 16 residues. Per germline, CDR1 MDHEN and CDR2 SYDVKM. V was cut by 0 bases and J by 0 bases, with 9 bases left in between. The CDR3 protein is CASSLWGSDSYNEQFF. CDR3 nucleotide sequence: TGTGCCAGCAGTTTATGGGGATCGGACTCCTACAATGAGCAGTTCTTC.

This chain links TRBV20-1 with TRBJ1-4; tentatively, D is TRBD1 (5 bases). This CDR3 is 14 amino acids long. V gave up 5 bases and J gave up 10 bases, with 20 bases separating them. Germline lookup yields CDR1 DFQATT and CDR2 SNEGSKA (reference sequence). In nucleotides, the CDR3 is TGCAGTGCTCCAGGGACGGGCGCCGTTGGAAAACTGTTTTTT. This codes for CSAPGTGAVGKLFF.

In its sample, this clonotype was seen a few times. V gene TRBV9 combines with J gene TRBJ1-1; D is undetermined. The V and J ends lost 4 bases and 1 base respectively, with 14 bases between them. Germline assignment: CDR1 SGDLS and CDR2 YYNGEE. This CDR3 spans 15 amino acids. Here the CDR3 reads CASSPRWLGNTEAFF. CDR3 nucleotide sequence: TGTGCCAGCAGCCCCCGCTGGTTGGGGAACACTGAAGCTTTCTTT.

The CDR3 DNA reads as TGTGCCAGCAGCGAGACAGGGTACGAGCAGTACTTC. This gives the protein CASSETGYEQYF. The rearrangement joins TRBV7-2 to TRBJ2-4, with 7 bases aligning to TRBD1. The tail of the sequence fits TRBJ2-7 better, so the J call may be wrong. The CDR3 has 12 amino acids. Germline assignment: CDR1 SGHTA and CDR2 FQGNSA.